The clone carrying this TCR beta chain was counted a few times. The antigen remains undetermined. The sample belongs to a study of T-cell memory formation after mild COVID-19. Study information: Most TCR clusters belonged to a single donor.

Points from the study as a whole: A second wave expanding day 15 to 37 was CD4+-biased; contracting clones were balanced. The authors did not confirm SARS-CoV-2 specificity of second-wave clones peaking day 37.

TCRdb recomputed calls from the 5' RACE reads with MiXCR, one row per CDR3 protein. Among a few hundred thousand distinct CDR3 sequences listed, around 8% were seen once. Sequenced sample: PBMCs or a T cell subset sorted from them (not recorded which). The receptor's source is a man aged 18 to 29 who had mild COVID-19 (a few samples of this study predate the infection). Cell type and time point are not known.

CDR3 coding DNA: TGCAGTGCTAGTGAACCTAATAGCAATCAGCCCCAGCATTTT. This translates into CSASEPNSNQPQHF. The chain recombines TRBV20-1 with TRBJ1-5; no firm D call. Deletions cut 3 bases from V and 0 bases from J, with 9 bases between. Germline V CDR1 and CDR2: DFQATT, SNEGSKA (reference sequence). The CDR3 has 14 amino acids.